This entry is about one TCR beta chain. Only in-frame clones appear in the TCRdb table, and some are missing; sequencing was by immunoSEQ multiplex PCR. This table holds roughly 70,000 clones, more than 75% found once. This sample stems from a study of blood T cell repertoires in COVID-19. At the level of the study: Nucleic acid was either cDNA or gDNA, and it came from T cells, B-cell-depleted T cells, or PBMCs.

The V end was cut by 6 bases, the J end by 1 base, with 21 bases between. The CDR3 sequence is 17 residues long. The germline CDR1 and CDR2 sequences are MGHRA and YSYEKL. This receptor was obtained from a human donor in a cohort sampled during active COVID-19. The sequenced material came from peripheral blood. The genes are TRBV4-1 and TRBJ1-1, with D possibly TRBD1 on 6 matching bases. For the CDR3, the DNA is TGCGCCAGCAGTCACAAAGGGGGTGCTGGGAGGAACACTGAAGCTTTCTTT. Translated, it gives CASSHKGGAGRNTEAFF.